This entry lists 18 T cell receptor beta chains sequenced from one sample in a study of T-cell memory formation after mild COVID-19. TCRdb reprocessed the 5' RACE reads via MiXCR and lists one record per CDR3 protein. This repertoire shows roughly 250,000 distinct CDR3 sequences, about a sixth found once; its top ten account for 22%. Sequencing was performed on PBMCs or a T cell subset sorted from them (not recorded which). The receptors originated from a man younger than 30 who had mild COVID-19 (a few samples of this study predate the infection). Cell type and time point are not known.

This chain uses TRBV5-1 with TRBJ1-6; tentatively, D is TRBD1 (5 bases). The ends were cut back, 3 bases at V and 9 bases at J, with 13 bases in the middle. Germline CDR1 is SGHRS and CDR2 is YFSETQ. This CDR3 region has 14 residues. The CDR3 here is CASSSLVGVSPLHF. The CDR3 bases are TGCGCCAGCAGCTCACTCGTAGGGGTTTCACCCCTCCACTTT.

A few counts support this clonotype. This rearrangement joins TRBV12-3 or TRBV12-4 to TRBJ1-5; 7 nucleotides align to TRBD1. The trim removed 5 bases at V and 6 bases at J, leaving 4 bases unmatched. CDR3 size: 13 residues. In DNA, the CDR3 is TGTGCCAGCAGTCCCGACAGGGTTCAGCCCCAGCATTTT. It codes for CASSPDRVQPQHF.

This clonotype was recorded a few times. This chain joins TRBV2 and TRBJ2-2; D is unclear. V was clipped by 6 bases and J by 6 bases, with 8 bases between them. The CDR3 is 12 residues long. Germline CDR1 SNHLY, CDR2 FYNNEI. The CDR3, as DNA: TGTGCCAGCAGCGGTACCTCCGGGGAGCTGTTTTTT. This gives the protein CASSGTSGELFF.

The CDR3 DNA reads as TGTGCCAGCAGCGAGAACTCCTACAATGAGCAGTTCTTC. Translation: CASSENSYNEQFF. V is TRBV7-9 and J is TRBJ2-1, with D hard to call. This CDR3 is 13 amino acids long. V was pared by 5 bases and J by 0 bases, with 5 bases between. Germline V gene lookup returns CDR1 SEHNR and CDR2 FQNEAQ (reference sequence). Full variable domain (outside the CDR3, taken from reference TRBV7-9 and TRBJ2-1): DTGVSQNPRHKITKRGQNVTFRCDPISEHNRLYWYRQTLGQGPEFLTYFQNEAQLEKSRLLSDRFSAERPKGSFSTLEIQRTEQGDSAMYLCASSENSYNEQFFGPGTRLTVL.

This rearrangement joins TRBV5-1 to TRBJ2-5; TRBD2 matches at 10 bases. Trimming cost V 2 bases and J 3 bases; bases outside gene matches: 1. Germline CDR1 SGHRS, CDR2 YFSETQ. This CDR3 has 14 amino acids. The CDR3 loop is CASSFTSGEETQYF. The DNA for the CDR3 is TGCGCCAGCAGCTTCACTAGCGGGGAAGAGACCCAGTACTTC. Combining the CDR3 with reference TRBV5-1 and TRBJ2-5 gives the whole variable domain KAGVTQTPRYLIKTRGQQVTLSCSPISGHRSVSWYQQTPGQGLQFLFEYFSETQRNKGNFPGRFSGRQFSNSRSEMNVSTLELGDSALYLCASSFTSGEETQYFGPGTRLLVL.

This clonotype occurred many times. The genes are TRBV29-1 and TRBJ2-2, with unresolved D. V was pared by 4 bases and J by 5 bases, with 14 bases between. Germline-derived CDR1 and CDR2 are SQVTM and ANQGSEA. CDR3 length: 14 amino acids. CDR3 in DNA: TGCAGCGTTGCTGGTATTGGCCGGACCGGGGAGCTGTTTTTT. Its translation is CSVAGIGRTGELFF.

The rearrangement uses TRBV6-5 and TRBJ1-5; D remains ambiguous. Trimming cost V 5 bases and J 9 bases, with 14 bases left between them. CDR1 is MNHEY, CDR2 SVGAGI, per germline. This CDR3 comprises 13 residues. The CDR3 is CASSPGPGRPQHF. CDR3 bases: TGTGCCAGCAGTCCCGGACCGGGTCGGCCCCAGCATTTT.

This clonotype was counted many times. The V gene is TRBV5-1, the J gene TRBJ2-2; D ambiguous. Trimming stripped 4 bases from V and 2 bases from J, with 9 bases between. CDR3 length: 14 amino acids. Germline lookup yields CDR1 SGHRS and CDR2 YFSETQ. Here the CDR3 reads CASSPAGNTGELFF. CDR3 nucleotides: TGCGCCAGCAGCCCCGCAGGCAACACCGGGGAGCTGTTTTTT.

This clonotype was observed a handful of times. J is TRBJ2-1 and V is TRBV12-3 or TRBV12-4, with D unresolved. CDR3 length: 13 amino acids. V was pared by 3 bases and J by 16 bases, with 19 bases between. This chain's CDR3 is CASSLIPPGVEFF. The CDR3 coding sequence is TGTGCCAGCAGTTTGATCCCGCCGGGTGTGGAATTCTTC.

The chain combines TRBV6-2 or TRBV6-3 with TRBJ1-2, with 10 bases identical to TRBD1. Germline-derived CDR1 and CDR2 are MNHEY and SVGEGT. The V segment lost 2 bases and the J segment 4 bases; nucleotides outside the gene matches: 10. The CDR3 covers 17 residues. The DNA for the CDR3 is TGTGCCAGCAGTTACAACTACCGGGACAGGGGATTCTATGGCTACACCTTC. It specifies CASSYNYRDRGFYGYTF.

This rearrangement joins TRBV5-1 to TRBJ2-3; D gene unclear. This CDR3 has 15 residues. Trimming removed 0 bases at V and 3 bases at J, with 11 bases between. Germline V gene lookup returns CDR1 SGHRS and CDR2 YFSETQ. The CDR3 bases are TGCGCCAGCAGCTTGGAGTCCATGGGGACAGATACGCAGTATTTT. As protein: CASSLESMGTDTQYF.

The genes are TRBV7-9 and TRBJ2-1; no reliable D call. CDR3 size: 14 residues. Trimming took 4 bases from V and 10 from J, leaving 17 bases between them. Germline V gene data show CDR1 as SEHNR and CDR2 as FQNEAQ (reference sequence). In nucleotides, the CDR3 is TGTGCCAGCAGCTCTGTAATCGAAGGTCGGGAGCAGTTCTTC. Its translation is CASSSVIEGREQFF. Filled out from reference TRBV7-9 and TRBJ2-1, the complete variable domain reads DTGVSQNPRHKITKRGQNVTFRCDPISEHNRLYWYRQTLGQGPEFLTYFQNEAQLEKSRLLSDRFSAERPKGSFSTLEIQRTEQGDSAMYLCASSSVIEGREQFFGPGTRLTVL.

Here the CDR3 DNA reads TGTGCCAGCACCCCAATTCCCGCCCCGGACAGGGGGATTCACCAAGAGACCCAGTACTTC. Amino acid sequence: CASTPIPAPDRGIHQETQYF. J is TRBJ2-5 and V is TRBV7-9, with 10 bases matching TRBD1. V was clipped by 7 bases and J by 0 bases; unmatched bases: 20. Germline V gives CDR1 SEHNR, CDR2 FQNEAQ (reference sequence). This CDR3 spans 20 amino acids.

A few counts support this clonotype. The gene calls are TRBV4-1 and TRBJ2-5; 10 nucleotides match TRBD2. J was trimmed by 2 bases and V by 3 bases; bases with no gene match: 9. Germline CDR1 MGHRA, CDR2 YSYEKL. This CDR3 spans 17 amino acids. The CDR3 DNA is TGCGCCAGCAGCCAGCAGACTAGCGGGTCAATACAAGAGACCCAGTACTTC. Amino acids: CASSQQTSGSIQETQYF.

This clonotype was found a few times. The chain carries TRBV29-1 and TRBJ2-3; D may be TRBD2 (6 bases). The CDR3 is 15 amino acids. Trimming removed 6 bases from V and 4 bases from J, with 20 bases in between. Germline V gene lookup returns CDR1 SQVTM and CDR2 ANQGSEA. The CDR3, as DNA: TGCAGCGTCAGTGGGGGGTCCAGGGCTTCAGATACGCAGTATTTT. Translating gives CSVSGGSRASDTQYF.

This clonotype was recorded at least ten times. This rearrangement joins TRBV5-1 to TRBJ2-3; no firm D call. Germline V lookup: CDR1 SGHRS, CDR2 YFSETQ. Trimming took 1 base from V and 0 from J, leaving 3 bases between them. This CDR3 is 13 amino acids long. The CDR3 sequence is CASSLPSTDTQYF. The CDR3 nucleotides are TGCGCCAGCAGCTTGCCCAGCACAGATACGCAGTATTTT.

The V gene is TRBV7-9, the J gene TRBJ1-2, with TRBD1 as a possible D gene (5 bases). The V gene lost 5 bases and the J gene lost 7 bases, with 14 bases spanning the gap. CDR3 size: 13 residues. Germline loops: CDR1 SEHNR, CDR2 FQNEAQ (reference sequence). The CDR3 spells CASSERAGSGYTF. The DNA for the CDR3 is TGTGCCAGCAGCGAAAGGGCAGGGTCTGGCTACACCTTC.

The chain carries TRBV7-2 and TRBJ1-2; D is ambiguous. There are 16 residues in the CDR3. V was cut by 3 bases and J by 7 bases, with 21 bases left in between. The germline gives CDR1 SGHTA, CDR2 FQGNSA. CDR3 DNA: TGTGCCAGCAGCTTCACCGGACTTTCTCCCTCCGGTGGCTACACCTTC. This encodes CASSFTGLSPSGGYTF.